These T cell receptor beta chains were read from a single sample in a study of blood T cell repertoires in COVID-19. Repertoires were generated with immunoSEQ multiplex PCR, while TCRdb's copy carries only in-frame clones and drops some. The data hold some 390,000 clones, with about 87% observed a single time. Specimen: peripheral blood. These receptors all come from a human donor in a cohort sampled during active COVID-19. Both conserved end residues are trimmed from each CDR3.

j_call,cdr3_length,v_call,cdr3_aa
TRBJ2-1,13,TRBV5-1,ASSLVPDSANEQF
TRBJ1-2,14,TRBV19,ASRTTRTATNYGYT
TRBJ2-7,14,TRBV18,ASSSQVESGGPGQY
TRBJ2-1,15,TRBV7-6,ASSLGGAGALGNEQF
TRBJ2-1,12,TRBV7-3,ASSPRSSYNEQF
TRBJ1-6,14,TRBV4-1,ASSQVVGWEYSPLH
TRBJ1-5,15,TRBV6-2/TRBV6-3,ASSQYSGSYSNQPQH
TRBJ2-3,14,TRBV18,ASSPWNSGSTDTQY
TRBJ2-7,10,TRBV5-4,ASSSDNYEQY
TRBJ1-3,11,TRBV11-2,ASSSLERNTIY
TRBJ2-5,13,TRBV2,ASSEDLGLQETQY
TRBJ1-5,13,TRBV30,AWSVETGGNQPQH
TRBJ2-3,13,TRBV10-3,ASQIDRASTDTQY
TRBJ1-2,10,TRBV28,ASREALYGYT
TRBJ1-6,13,TRBV6-5,ASTRSPSGSSPLH
TRBJ1-2,11,TRBV25-1,ASSELDLRGYT
TRBJ1-4,12,TRBV18,ASSPLQGSEKLF
TRBJ2-7,12,TRBV19,ASSSRDGTYEQY
TRBJ2-7,13,TRBV4-1,ASSHLDRGWNEQY
TRBJ2-1,15,TRBV28,ASSSRPRLAGDNEQF
TRBJ2-7,10,TRBV19,ASSPLAGEQY
TRBJ2-1,12,TRBV7-2,ASSLSGRNNEQF
TRBJ1-1,15,TRBV6-6,ASSPSPFRGPNTEAF
TRBJ1-5,12,TRBV19,ASSRVQGDQPQH
TRBJ2-1,16,TRBV9,ASSATPRLAGVLNEQF
TRBJ2-1,14,TRBV25-1,ASSPPPSGRSNEQF
TRBJ1-3,12,TRBV10-2,ASSDQGSGNTIY
TRBJ2-2,14,TRBV2,ASSVSRDVGTGELF
TRBJ1-1,13,TRBV5-1,ASSPEGGFDTEAF
TRBJ2-7,12,TRBV5-1,ASSLGGQGIEQY
TRBJ2-7,13,TRBV7-3,ASSLGTSGSGEQY
TRBJ1-1,12,TRBV2,ASRRDRDRLEAF
TRBJ1-6,13,TRBV2,ASSRQGANNSPLH
TRBJ2-6,13,TRBV30,AWSVGVSGANVLT
TRBJ1-1,12,TRBV9,ASSLGREGTEAF
TRBJ2-1,13,TRBV19,ASSIDPASVFEQF
TRBJ2-1,15,TRBV4-1,ASSQTRLAGVPNEQF
TRBJ1-1,13,TRBV5-4,ASSLRVSMNTEAF
TRBJ2-4,12,TRBV6-5,ASSSGSRPNIQY
TRBJ2-2,13,TRBV9,ASSVGRLPTGELF
TRBJ1-2,11,TRBV27,ASSSDRGYGYT
TRBJ1-2,10,TRBV19,ASSPERSGYT
TRBJ2-2,13,TRBV18,ASSSRQTNTGELF
TRBJ2-2,12,TRBV7-7,ASSLDSITGELF
TRBJ2-3,15,TRBV6-1,ASSEAPGRGGQDTQY
TRBJ1-5,15,TRBV10-1,ARVRDLQVGANQPQH
TRBJ1-4,14,TRBV7-8,ASSAYRQGLNEKLF
TRBJ2-1,13,TRBV18,ASSPLTGGNNEQF
TRBJ2-2,15,TRBV4-2,ASSQDFGGQNTGELF
TRBJ1-5,17,TRBV28,ASSFSPWGRDYSNQPQH
TRBJ1-2,15,TRBV4-1,ASSLQYLRGLLYGYT